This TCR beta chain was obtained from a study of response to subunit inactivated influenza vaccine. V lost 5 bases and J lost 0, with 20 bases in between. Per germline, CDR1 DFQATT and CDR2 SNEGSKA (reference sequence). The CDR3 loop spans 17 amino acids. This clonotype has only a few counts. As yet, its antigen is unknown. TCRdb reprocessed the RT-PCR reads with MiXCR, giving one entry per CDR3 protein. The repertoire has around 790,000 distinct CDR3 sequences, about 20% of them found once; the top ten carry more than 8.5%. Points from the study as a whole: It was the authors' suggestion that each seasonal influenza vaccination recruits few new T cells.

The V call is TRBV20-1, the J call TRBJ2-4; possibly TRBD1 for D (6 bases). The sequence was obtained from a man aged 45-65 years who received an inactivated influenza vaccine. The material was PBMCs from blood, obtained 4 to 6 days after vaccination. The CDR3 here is CSASPVQGRVAKNIQYF. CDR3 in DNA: TGCAGTGCTTCCCCCGTACAGGGAAGGGTAGCCAAAAACATTCAGTACTTC.